Sequencing of this TCR beta chain was carried out in a study of blood T cell repertoires in COVID-19. In the study's own analysis: Reference gene primer amplification yielded estimated nucleated cell counts. Clones were sequenced by immunoSEQ multiplex PCR, and TCRdb holds only the in-frame ones, with some missing. The V and J calls and the clone size are those of that table, but D and trimming were determined from the DNA. Among approximately 450,000 clones listed, roughly nine tenths were seen once. Germline V gives CDR1 MGHRA, CDR2 YSYEKL. This CDR3 contains 14 residues. V shed 8 bases, J shed 0 bases, and the junction held 7 bases outside the gene matches.

This chain joins TRBV4-1 and TRBJ2-7, with 7 bases identical to TRBD1. The sequenced sample consisted of PBMCs or T cells enriched from blood (not recorded which). The source is a man aged 25-45 years who had recovered from COVID-19. The CDR3 DNA follows: TGCGCCAGCGCCGGGACAGACGTCTCCTACGAGCAGTACTTC. Translated: CASAGTDVSYEQYF.